The 2 T cell receptor beta chains given below trace back to one sample, sequenced in a study of blood T cell repertoires in COVID-19. The table came from immunoSEQ multiplex PCR; TCRdb's copy has only in-frame clones and leaves some out. The top ten clones hold about 15% of a sample with approximately 140,000 clones, roughly 86% of them seen once. Sequencing was done on a sample of peripheral blood. All receptors come from a human donor with acute or convalescent COVID-19. The donor label of this sample is uncertain.

This clone has a handful of counts. The rearrangement uses TRBV30 and TRBJ1-3; weak D call: TRBD1 (5 bases). V gave up 3 bases and J gave up 5 bases, with 14 bases separating them. CDR3 length: 14 amino acids. Germline V gene sequence: CDR1 GTSNPN, CDR2 SVGIG (reference sequence). CDR3 amino acids: CAWSVFSGRNTIYF. The CDR3 DNA is TGTGCCTGGAGCGTCTTCTCAGGGAGAAACACCATATATTTT.

V is TRBV4-3 and J is TRBJ1-1, with D maybe TRBD1 (6 bases). In germline, CDR1 is LGHNA, CDR2 YSLEER. This CDR3 spans 13 amino acids. Trimming shortened V by 3 bases and J by 5 bases, and 10 bases separated the two germline ends. The CDR3 coding sequence is TGCGCCAGCAGCCAGAGACAGGAAACTGAAGCTTTCTTT. This translates into CASSQRQETEAFF.